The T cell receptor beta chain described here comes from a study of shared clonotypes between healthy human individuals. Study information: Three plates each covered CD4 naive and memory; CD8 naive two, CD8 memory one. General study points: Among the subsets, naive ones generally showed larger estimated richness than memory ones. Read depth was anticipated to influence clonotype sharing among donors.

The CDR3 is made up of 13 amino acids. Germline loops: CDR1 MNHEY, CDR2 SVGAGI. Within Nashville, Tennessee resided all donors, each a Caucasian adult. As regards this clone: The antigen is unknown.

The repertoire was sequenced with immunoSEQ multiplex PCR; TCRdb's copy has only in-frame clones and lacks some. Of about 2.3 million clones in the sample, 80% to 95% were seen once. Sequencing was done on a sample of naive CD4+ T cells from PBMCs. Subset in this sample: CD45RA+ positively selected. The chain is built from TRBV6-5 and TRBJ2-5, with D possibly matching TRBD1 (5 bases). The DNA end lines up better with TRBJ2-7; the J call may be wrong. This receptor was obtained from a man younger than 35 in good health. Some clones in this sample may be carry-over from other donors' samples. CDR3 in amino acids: CATARATQGEQYF. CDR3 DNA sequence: TGTGCCACCGCCCGGGCAACCCAGGGCGAGCAGTACTTC.